This T cell receptor (beta chain) was sequenced in a study of blood T cells in healthy people across ages. Next came a second PCR, run for about 7 to 11 cycles, which used a sample-barcoded 5' primer along with a J-beta primer mix. A 12-random-nucleotide template-switch adaptor tagged each cDNA molecule. One entry per CDR3 protein, called by TCRdb with MiXCR from the 5' RACE reads. The sample has more than 1 million distinct CDR3 sequences; more than 40% are singletons. The CDR3 has 11 amino acids. CDR1 and CDR2 (germline): DFQATT, SNEGSKA (reference sequence). V was clipped by 5 bases and J by 7 bases, with 12 bases between them. This clonotype has more than one count but fewer than ten.

V usage is TRBV20-1 and J usage is TRBJ2-7; D is perhaps TRBD1 (5 bases). Input material: blood. The sequence came from a woman between 55 and 75 years old in good health. The CDR3 is CSAAGIGEQYF. In nucleotides, the CDR3 is TGCAGTGCTGCAGGGATCGGGGAGCAGTACTTC.